Below, 15 T cell receptor beta chains from the same sample are listed, as sequenced in a study of blood T cell repertoires in COVID-19. Produced via immunoSEQ multiplex PCR; TCRdb's table is partial and in-frame only. This sample yields 55,000 or so clones, of which around nine tenths are seen a single time; about 8.5% belongs to the top ten. Sequencing was done on a sample of peripheral blood. These TCRs come from a man in his 60s with active COVID-19.

This rearrangement joins TRBV7-3 to TRBJ2-1, with 9 bases matching TRBD1. Germline V gene data show CDR1 as SGHTA and CDR2 as FQGTGA. Trimming cost V 0 bases and J 7 bases; bases outside gene matches: 1. CDR3 size: 14 residues. CDR3 DNA: TGTGCCAGCAGCTTAACACAGGGGGCGAATGAGCAGTTCTTC. It encodes CASSLTQGANEQFF.

The genes are TRBV7-3 and TRBJ1-2, with 7 bases matching TRBD1. V lost 2 bases and J lost 6; bases outside the gene matches: 3. The V gene's germline CDR1 is SGHTA and CDR2 FQGTGA. The CDR3 spans 13 residues. The CDR3 loop is CASSLSQGDGYTF. Written as DNA, the CDR3 is TGTGCCAGCAGCTTATCGCAGGGGGATGGCTACACCTTC.

V usage is TRBV2 and J usage is TRBJ2-7; the D gene is possibly TRBD2 (6 bases). The CDR3 spans 14 residues. Germline CDR1 and CDR2: SNHLY and FYNNEI. The V gene lost 2 bases and the J gene lost 4 bases, with 12 bases spanning the gap. CDR3 sequence reads: CASSEPRERYEQYF. The CDR3 coding sequence is TGTGCCAGCAGTGAACCCCGGGAGAGGTACGAGCAGTACTTC.

The genes are TRBV19 and TRBJ2-3, with 10 bases aligning to TRBD2. V lost 6 bases to trimming and J lost 2 bases; unmatched junction nucleotides: 8. Germline V gene data show CDR1 as LNHDA and CDR2 as SQIVND (reference sequence). This CDR3 is built from 16 residues. CDR3 nucleotide sequence: TGTGCCAGTAGCTTAACAGCGGGAGGGGTCACAGATACGCAGTATTTT. It yields the protein CASSLTAGGVTDTQYF.

V gene TRBV11-2 combines with J gene TRBJ2-2, with a weak D call TRBD1 (6 bases). Germline V CDR1 and CDR2: SGHAT, FQNNGV. CDR3 length: 16 amino acids. Trimming took off 1 base at V and 4 bases at J, with 13 bases between the two ends. The CDR3 DNA sequence: TGTGCCAGCAGCTTAGTAGGACAGCCAGTCACCGGGGAGCTGTTTTTT. Translation gives CASSLVGQPVTGELFF.

This chain links TRBV6-5 with TRBJ2-4; TRBD1 is a possible D gene (6 bases). The germline V gene has CDR1 MNHEY and CDR2 SVGAGI. V was clipped by 5 bases and J by 7 bases, with 15 bases between them. The CDR3 consists of 14 residues. Here the CDR3 reads CASSRNRERNIQYF. CDR3 sequence (DNA): TGTGCCAGCAGTAGAAACAGGGAGAGGAACATTCAGTACTTC.

The chain couples TRBV6-5 to TRBJ2-7, with TRBD1 as a possible D gene (5 bases). Trimming took 2 bases from V and 0 from J, leaving 8 bases between them. This CDR3 region has 14 residues. The germline CDR1 and CDR2 sequences are MNHEY and SVGAGI. The CDR3 is CASSYKGASYEQYF. In DNA form, the CDR3 reads TGTGCCAGCAGTTACAAAGGGGCCTCCTACGAGCAGTACTTC.

The chain couples TRBV11-3 to TRBJ2-7; TRBD1 matches at 9 bases. Per the germline V gene, CDR1 is SGHNT and CDR2 is YENEEA. The CDR3 length is 15 residues. V lost 2 bases, J lost 6 bases, and 8 bases stayed unmatched. The DNA for the CDR3 is TGTGCCAGCAGCTTAAAGGAGACAGGGGGATCCGAGCAGTACTTC. Its protein product is CASSLKETGGSEQYF.

The V gene is TRBV7-3, the J gene TRBJ2-2; D not certain. The CDR3 sequence is 16 residues long. Trimming left V 3 bases short and J 2 bases short, with 13 bases between. Germline CDR1 is SGHTA and CDR2 is FQGTGA. This chain's CDR3 is CASSFVSVQNTGELFF. In DNA, the CDR3 is TGTGCCAGCAGCTTCGTCAGCGTTCAAAACACCGGGGAGCTGTTTTTT.

The CDR3 nucleotides read TGTGCCAGCAGCCCGGGACAGGTTAACACCGGGGAGCTGTTTTTT. Translation: CASSPGQVNTGELFF. J is TRBJ2-2 and V is TRBV7-3; 8 positions match TRBD1. In germline, CDR1 is SGHTA, CDR2 FQGTGA. The CDR3 spans 15 residues. V was clipped by 5 bases and J by 2 bases; unmatched bases: 4.

The chain couples TRBV10-3 to TRBJ2-4; 14 nucleotides line up with TRBD2. The CDR3 totals 20 residues. V lost 2 bases to trimming and J lost 2 bases; unmatched junction nucleotides: 11. Germline assignment: CDR1 ENHRY and CDR2 SYGVKD. In DNA form, the CDR3 reads TGTGCCATCAGTGAGAGGGCATCCGGGACTAGCGGGAGATCCAAAAACATTCAGTACTTC. This encodes CAISERASGTSGRSKNIQYF.

The chain joins TRBV7-6 to TRBJ2-1; TRBD1 matches 11 bases. The J segment lost 6 bases and the V segment lost 4 bases, leaving 5 bases of the junction unmatched. Germline V gene lookup returns CDR1 SGHVS and CDR2 FNYEAQ. The CDR3 extends over 15 amino acids. The CDR3 reads CASSSSGTGGNEQFF. CDR3 nucleotides: TGTGCCAGCAGCTCATCCGGGACAGGGGGCAATGAGCAGTTCTTC.

This sequence joins TRBV3-1 (or the pseudogene TRBV3-2) and TRBJ2-5; 11 nucleotides align to TRBD1. This CDR3 spans 15 amino acids. V dropped 2 bases and J dropped 5; count of bases not matched to a gene: 4. CDR1 and CDR2 from the germline V gene are LGHDT and YNNKEL (reference sequence). The chain's CDR3 is CASSQRTGGAETQYF. In DNA form, the CDR3 reads TGTGCCAGCAGCCAACGGACAGGGGGCGCGGAGACCCAGTACTTC.

J is TRBJ2-1 and V is TRBV11-1; D remains unclear. V lost 3 bases, J lost 0 bases, and 6 bases lay in between. In germline, CDR1 is SGHAT, CDR2 FQDESV (reference sequence). The CDR3 runs to 14 residues. CDR3 region: CASSFASSYNEQFF. The CDR3 region has the DNA TGTGCCAGCAGCTTCGCTAGCTCCTACAATGAGCAGTTCTTC.

The chain recombines TRBV18 with TRBJ1-2; D is uncertain. CDR3 length: 17 residues. Between the trimmed V and J ends, which lost 2 bases and 5 bases, there was a span of 21 bases. Germline V gives CDR1 KGHSH, CDR2 LQKENI. The CDR3 sequence is CASSPRLTAPDSYGYTF. The DNA for the CDR3 is TGTGCCAGCTCACCAAGATTAACCGCTCCAGATTCTTATGGCTACACCTTC.